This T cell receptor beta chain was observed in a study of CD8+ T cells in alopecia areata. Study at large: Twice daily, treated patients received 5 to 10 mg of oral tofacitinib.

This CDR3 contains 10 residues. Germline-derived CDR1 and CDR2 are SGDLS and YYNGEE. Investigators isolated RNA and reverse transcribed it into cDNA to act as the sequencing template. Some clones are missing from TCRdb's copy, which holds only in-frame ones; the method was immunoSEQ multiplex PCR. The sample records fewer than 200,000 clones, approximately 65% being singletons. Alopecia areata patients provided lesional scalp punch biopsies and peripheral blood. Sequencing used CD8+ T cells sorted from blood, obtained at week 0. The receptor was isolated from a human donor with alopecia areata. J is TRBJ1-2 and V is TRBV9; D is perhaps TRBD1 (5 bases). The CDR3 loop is CASFGAGYTF. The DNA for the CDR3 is TGTGCGTCATTCGGGGCTGGCTACACCTTC.